This TCR beta chain appears in the sequencing data of a study of cytomegalovirus exposure and HLA in healthy donors. Study-level findings and limits: The study listed 150 to 200 cytomegalovirus-associated TCR beta chains.

Generated by immunoSEQ multiplex PCR, the TCRdb table keeps only in-frame clones and is missing some. The sample consists of 150,000 to 200,000 clones, around four fifths of them appearing once. The V and J ends lost 6 bases and 4 bases, in that order; junction bases with no gene match: 5. This CDR3 has 15 amino acids. CDR1 is MNHEY, CDR2 SVGAGI, per germline. Comment on this clone: Its target is unknown.

The receptor comes from a young man in good health and CMV-seropositive. The sample taken for sequencing was PBMCs. The genes are TRBV6-5 and TRBJ2-7; 14 bases agree with TRBD2. The CDR3 here is CASSLTSGRAYEQYF. The DNA of the CDR3 is TGTGCCAGCAGCCTGACTAGCGGGAGGGCATACGAGCAGTACTTC.